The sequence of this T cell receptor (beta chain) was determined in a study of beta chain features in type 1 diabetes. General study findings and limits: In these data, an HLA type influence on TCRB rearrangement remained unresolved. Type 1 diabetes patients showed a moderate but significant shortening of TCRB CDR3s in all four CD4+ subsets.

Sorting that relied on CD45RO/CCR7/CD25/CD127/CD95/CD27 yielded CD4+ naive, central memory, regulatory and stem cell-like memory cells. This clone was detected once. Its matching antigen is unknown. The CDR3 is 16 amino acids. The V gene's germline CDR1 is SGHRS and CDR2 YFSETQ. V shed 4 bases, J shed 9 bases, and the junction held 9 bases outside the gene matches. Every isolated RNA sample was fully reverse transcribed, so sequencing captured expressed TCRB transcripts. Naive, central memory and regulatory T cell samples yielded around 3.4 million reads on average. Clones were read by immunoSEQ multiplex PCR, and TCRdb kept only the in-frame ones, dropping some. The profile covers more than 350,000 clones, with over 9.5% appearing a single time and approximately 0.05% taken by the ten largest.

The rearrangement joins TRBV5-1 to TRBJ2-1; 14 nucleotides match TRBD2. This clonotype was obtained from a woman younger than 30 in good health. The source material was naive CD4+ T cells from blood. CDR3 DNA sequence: TGCGCCAGCAGCCTAGGACTAGCGGGAGGTCGGGGTGAGCAGTTCTTC. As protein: CASSLGLAGGRGEQFF.